This record covers a single T cell receptor beta chain. What it binds is unknown. This sample was taken from a study of shared clonotypes between healthy human individuals. For the study at large: Three CD4 naive, three CD4 memory, two CD8 naive and one CD8 memory plate were used per donor. Study-level points and caveats: Inspection by rarefaction showed sorted-subset sequencing to be incomplete despite large depth.

Per the study methods: Filtering differed, since immunoSEQ gave only junction sequences and no quality scores. Assay: immunoSEQ multiplex PCR; the TCRdb copy retains only in-frame clones and omits some. Clone size and the V and J calls come from that table; the DNA yielded D and trimming. Of under 2,500,000 clones in the sample, almost 96% were seen once. The CD4+ fraction was divided into a CD45RA+ naive subset and a CD45RA-negative memory subset. Germline V gene sequence: CDR1 SGHVS, CDR2 FQNEAQ. The CDR3 is made up of 16 amino acids. J was trimmed by 5 bases and V by 1 base; bases with no gene match: 8.

This clonotype was sampled from a young man in good health. The rearrangement uses TRBV7-8 and TRBJ2-7; 10 bases are a match to TRBD1. The sequenced sample was naive CD4+ T cells sorted from blood. Subset specified: CD45RA+ positively selected. Written as DNA, the CDR3 is TGTGCCAGCAGCTTAGGGGCCCGGGACAGGGGTAACGAGCAGTACTTC. Translation gives CASSLGARDRGNEQYF.